These 5 T cell receptor beta chains originate from one sample sequenced in a study of cytomegalovirus exposure and HLA in healthy donors. PCR was performed using 60 Vbeta and 13 Jbeta primers. Produced via immunoSEQ multiplex PCR; TCRdb's table is partial and in-frame only. Of approximately 170,000 clones listed, around 81% are singletons. Sequencing was performed on PBMCs. These receptors were collected from a man in his forties in good health and CMV-seronegative.

This clone was observed a single time. The V gene is TRBV7-2, the J gene TRBJ2-5; 7 nucleotides agree with TRBD2. The assigned J gene may be wrong: the sequence end matches TRBJ2-7 better. Germline CDR1 is SGHTA and CDR2 is FQGNSA. This CDR3 spans 15 amino acids. CDR3 nucleotides: TGTGCCAGCAGCTGGTTGACGGGAGGTATCTACGAGCAGTACTTC. The encoded protein is CASSWLTGGIYEQYF.

About this clone itself: A junction boundary mismatches the germline segment, possibly from a read error. In nucleotides, the CDR3 is TGTGCCAGCAGCAGGGACAGGGGGATAGTGTCTAACAGTCAGTACTTC. Protein sequence: CASSRDRGIVSNSQYF. The chain has TRBV28 and TRBJ2-4, with 11 bases that match TRBD1. The V gene's germline CDR1 is MDHEN and CDR2 SYDVKM. This CDR3 is built from 16 residues.

This chain links TRBV28 with TRBJ1-2; 8 positions agree with TRBD1. The germline V gene encodes CDR1 MDHEN and CDR2 SYDVKM. This CDR3 comprises 13 residues. Trimming took 6 bases from V and 7 from J; bases not matched to a gene: 7. The DNA of the CDR3 is TGTGCCAGCAGGCAAACAGGGGGAAGTGGCTACACCTTC. Its protein product is CASRQTGGSGYTF.

At least ten counts were recorded for this clone. This chain connects TRBV6-1 to TRBJ2-3; TRBD1 aligns across 7 bases. The V segment lost 4 bases and the J segment 0 bases; nucleotides outside the gene matches: 4. CDR3 length: 15 residues. The germline V gene has CDR1 MNHNS and CDR2 SASEGT. Here the CDR3 DNA reads TGTGCCAGCAGTGCCGAGACAGGGAGCACAGATACGCAGTATTTT. Amino acids: CASSAETGSTDTQYF.

This CDR3 is CAASRTGGSYEQYV. As DNA, the CDR3 is TGTGCCGCCTCTCGGACAGGGGGCTCCTACGAGCAGTACGTC. The chain recombines TRBV2 with TRBJ2-7; 10 nucleotides agree with TRBD1. CDR3 size: 14 residues. Germline V lookup: CDR1 SNHLY, CDR2 FYNNEI. After removal of 11 bases from V and 0 bases from J, the junction contained 7 bases not matched to a gene.